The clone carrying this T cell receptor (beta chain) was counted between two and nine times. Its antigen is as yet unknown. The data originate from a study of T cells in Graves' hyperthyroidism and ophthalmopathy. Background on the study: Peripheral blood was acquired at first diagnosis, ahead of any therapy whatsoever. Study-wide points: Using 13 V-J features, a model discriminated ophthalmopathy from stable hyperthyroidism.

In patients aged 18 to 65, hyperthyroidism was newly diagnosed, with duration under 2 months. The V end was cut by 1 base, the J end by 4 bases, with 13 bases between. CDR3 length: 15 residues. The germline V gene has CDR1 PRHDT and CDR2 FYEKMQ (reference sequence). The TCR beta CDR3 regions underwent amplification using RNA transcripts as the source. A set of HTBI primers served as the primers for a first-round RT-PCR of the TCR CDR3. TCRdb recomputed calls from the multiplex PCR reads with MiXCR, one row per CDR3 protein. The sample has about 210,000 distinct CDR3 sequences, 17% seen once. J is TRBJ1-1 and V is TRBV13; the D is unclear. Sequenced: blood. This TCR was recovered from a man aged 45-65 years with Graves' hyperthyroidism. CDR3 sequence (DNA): TGTGCCAGCAGCTTAGACGGAGGAGGGTCCACTGAAGCTTTCTTT. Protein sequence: CASSLDGGGSTEAFF.